This entry features one TCR beta chain sequence. These data come from a study of blood T cell repertoires in COVID-19. Study as a whole: Sources were T cells, B-cell-depleted T cells, or PBMCs; the material itself was cDNA or gDNA.

Per the original data handling: Nucleated cell counts were estimated from reference gene primer amplification. Using immunoSEQ multiplex PCR, the repertoire was profiled, and TCRdb retains in-frame clones only, with some absent. V, J and clone size were drawn from that table, and D and trimming were deduced from the DNA. The table records about 200,000 clones, roughly 90% of them present only once. The CDR3 runs 15 residues. The rearrangement links TRBV12-1 to TRBJ1-2; the table's TRBD1 call for D was not verified on the DNA. TRBV12-1 constitutes a pseudogene. Material for sequencing was peripheral blood. The receptor was isolated from a woman aged 40 to 50 who had recovered from COVID-19. CDR3 sequence: CASSFTHRDTDGYTF. CDR3 in DNA: TGTGCCAGCAGTTTTACTCACCGGGACACCGATGGCTACACCTTC.